This T cell receptor (beta chain) was documented in a study of T cells in Graves' hyperthyroidism and ophthalmopathy. RNA transcripts gave rise to amplified TCR beta CDR3 regions. HTBI primers drove first-round RT-PCR of the TCR CDR3. Via MiXCR, TCRdb re-called the multiplex PCR reads, giving one row per CDR3 protein. The sample gives under 550,000 distinct CDR3 sequences, approximately 15% of which show up once; about 4.9% is in the top ten. Newly diagnosed hyperthyroidism, duration under 2 months, in patients aged 18 to 65. Those patients with uncontrolled infection, other autoimmune disease, pregnancy or lactation were excluded. Out of roughly 10 ml of fresh peripheral blood came the PBMCs. Study-wide results and limits: Ophthalmopathy was distinguished from stable hyperthyroidism by 13 V-J signatures.

J lost 1 base, V lost 6 bases, and 3 bases had no gene match. This CDR3 is 14 amino acids long. This clonotype was observed at least ten times. Its antigen is undetermined. This sequence originates from a woman aged 18-29 years with Graves' hyperthyroidism. The sample comprised blood. The chain recombines TRBV12-3 or TRBV12-4 with TRBJ2-3, with 8 bases matching TRBD2. The CDR3 coding sequence is TGTGCCAGCAGCAGGACTAGCCGCACAGATACGCAGTATTTT. Its translation is CASSRTSRTDTQYF.